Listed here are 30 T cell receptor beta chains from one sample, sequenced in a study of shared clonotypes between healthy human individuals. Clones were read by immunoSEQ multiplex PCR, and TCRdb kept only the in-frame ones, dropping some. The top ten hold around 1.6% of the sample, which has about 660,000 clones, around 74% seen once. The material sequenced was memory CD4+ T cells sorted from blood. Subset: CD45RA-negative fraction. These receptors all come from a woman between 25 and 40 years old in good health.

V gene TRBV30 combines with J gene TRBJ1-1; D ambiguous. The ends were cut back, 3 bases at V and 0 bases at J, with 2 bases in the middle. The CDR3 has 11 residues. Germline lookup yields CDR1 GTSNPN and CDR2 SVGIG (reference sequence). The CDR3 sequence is CAWSLNTEAFF. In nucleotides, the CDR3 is TGTGCCTGGAGCTTGAACACTGAAGCTTTCTTT. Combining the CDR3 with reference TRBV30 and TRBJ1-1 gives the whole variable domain SQTIHQWPATLVQPVGSPLSLECTVEGTSNPNLYWYRQAAGRGLQLLFYSVGIGQISSEVPQNLSASRPQDRQFILSSKKLLLSDSGFYLCAWSLNTEAFFGQGTRLTVV.

The CDR3 region is CASSGLAGGTGELFF. The CDR3 coding sequence is TGCGCCAGCAGCGGACTAGCGGGAGGTACCGGGGAGCTGTTTTTT. V usage is TRBV5-1 and J usage is TRBJ2-2; TRBD2 aligns across 14 bases. Germline V gives CDR1 SGHRS, CDR2 YFSETQ. The V gene end was trimmed by 4 bases and the J gene end by 5 bases; junction bases not matched to a gene: 1. The length of the CDR3 is 15 residues.

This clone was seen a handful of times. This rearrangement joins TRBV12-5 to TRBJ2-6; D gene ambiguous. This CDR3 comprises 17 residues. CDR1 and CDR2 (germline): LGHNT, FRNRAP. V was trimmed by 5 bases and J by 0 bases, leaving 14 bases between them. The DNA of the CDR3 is TGTGCTAGTGGTCCGACATTGGGCCGCTCTGGGGCCAACGTCCTGACTTTC. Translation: CASGPTLGRSGANVLTF.

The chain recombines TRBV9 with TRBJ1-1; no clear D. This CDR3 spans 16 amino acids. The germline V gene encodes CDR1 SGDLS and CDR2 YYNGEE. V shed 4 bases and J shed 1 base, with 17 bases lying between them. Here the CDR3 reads CASSPQAARRNTEAFF. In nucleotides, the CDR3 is TGTGCCAGCAGCCCGCAGGCGGCTCGGAGGAACACTGAAGCTTTCTTT.

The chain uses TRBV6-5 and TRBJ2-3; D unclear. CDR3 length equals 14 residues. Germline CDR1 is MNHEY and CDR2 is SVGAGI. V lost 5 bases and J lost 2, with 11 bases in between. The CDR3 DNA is TGTGCCAGCAGTGAAGTTGCTAACACAGATACGCAGTATTTT. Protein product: CASSEVANTDTQYF.

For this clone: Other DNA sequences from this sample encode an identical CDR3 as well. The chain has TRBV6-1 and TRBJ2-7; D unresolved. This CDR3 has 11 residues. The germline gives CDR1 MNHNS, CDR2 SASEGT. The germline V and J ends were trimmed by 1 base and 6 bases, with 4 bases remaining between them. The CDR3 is CASSEGAEQYF. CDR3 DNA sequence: TGTGCCAGCAGTGAAGGGGCCGAGCAGTACTTC.

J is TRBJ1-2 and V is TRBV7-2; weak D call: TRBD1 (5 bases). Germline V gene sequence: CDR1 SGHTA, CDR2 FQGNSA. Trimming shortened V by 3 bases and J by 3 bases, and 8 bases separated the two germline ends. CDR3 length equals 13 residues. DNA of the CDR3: TGTGCCAGCAGCTTCGGGACTTACTATGGCTACACCTTC. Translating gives CASSFGTYYGYTF.

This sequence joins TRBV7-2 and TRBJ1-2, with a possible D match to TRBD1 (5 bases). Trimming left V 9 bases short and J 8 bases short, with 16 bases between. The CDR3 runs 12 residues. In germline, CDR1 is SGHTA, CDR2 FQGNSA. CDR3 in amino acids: CASREKGRGYTF. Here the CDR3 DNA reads TGTGCCAGTCGCGAAAAGGGACGAGGCTACACCTTC.

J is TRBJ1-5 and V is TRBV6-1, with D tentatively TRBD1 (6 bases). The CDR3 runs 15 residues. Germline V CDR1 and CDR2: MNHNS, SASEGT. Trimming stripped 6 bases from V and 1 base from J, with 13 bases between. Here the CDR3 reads CASRRAGVSNQPQHF. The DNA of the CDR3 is TGTGCCAGCAGGAGGGCAGGGGTAAGCAATCAGCCCCAGCATTTT.

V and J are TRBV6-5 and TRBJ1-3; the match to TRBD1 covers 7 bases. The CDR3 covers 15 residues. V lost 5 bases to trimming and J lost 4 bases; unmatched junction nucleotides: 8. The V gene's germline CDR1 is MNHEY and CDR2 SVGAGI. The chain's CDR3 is CASSPHGTAGNTIYF. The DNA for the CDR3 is TGTGCCAGCAGTCCTCACGGGACAGCCGGAAACACCATATATTTT.

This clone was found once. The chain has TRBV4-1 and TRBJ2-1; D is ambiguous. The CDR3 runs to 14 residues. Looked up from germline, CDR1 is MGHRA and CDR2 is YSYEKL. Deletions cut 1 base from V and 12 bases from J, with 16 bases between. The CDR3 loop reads CASSQAGATVAQFF. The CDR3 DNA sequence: TGCGCCAGCAGCCAAGCCGGAGCCACGGTCGCGCAGTTCTTC.

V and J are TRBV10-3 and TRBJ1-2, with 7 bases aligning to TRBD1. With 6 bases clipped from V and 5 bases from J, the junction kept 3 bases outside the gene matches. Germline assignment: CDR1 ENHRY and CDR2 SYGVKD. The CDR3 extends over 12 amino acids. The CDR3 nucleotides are TGTGCCATCAGCGGGACAGTTTATGGCTACACCTTC. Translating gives CAISGTVYGYTF.

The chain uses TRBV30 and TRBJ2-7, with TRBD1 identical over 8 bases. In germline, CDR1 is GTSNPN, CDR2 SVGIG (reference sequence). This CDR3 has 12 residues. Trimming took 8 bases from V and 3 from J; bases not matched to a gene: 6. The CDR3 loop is CAGWDRNYEQYF. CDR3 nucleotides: TGTGCCGGATGGGACAGGAACTACGAGCAGTACTTC.

CDR3 DNA: TGTGCCAGCGGACAGGGGGCCGGGGTCACCGGGGAGCTGTTTTTT. Translating it yields CASGQGAGVTGELFF. J is TRBJ2-2 and V is TRBV19; 11 bases are a match to TRBD1. The junction had 7 bases not matched to a gene; V was cut back by 9 bases and J by 4 bases. The CDR3 has 15 residues. The germline CDR1 and CDR2 sequences are LNHDA and SQIVND (reference sequence).

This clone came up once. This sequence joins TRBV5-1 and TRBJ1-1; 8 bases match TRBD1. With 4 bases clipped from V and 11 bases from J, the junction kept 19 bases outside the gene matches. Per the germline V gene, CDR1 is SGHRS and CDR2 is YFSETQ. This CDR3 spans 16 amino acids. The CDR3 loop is CASSVILGQAKGRAFF. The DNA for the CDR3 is TGCGCCAGCAGCGTGATATTGGGACAGGCGAAGGGTAGGGCTTTCTTT.

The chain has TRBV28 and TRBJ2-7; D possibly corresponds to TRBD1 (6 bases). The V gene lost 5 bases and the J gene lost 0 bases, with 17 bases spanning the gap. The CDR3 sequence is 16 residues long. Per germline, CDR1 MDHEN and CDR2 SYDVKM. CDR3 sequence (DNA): TGTGCCAGCAGTATGCCAGGGGCGAAATTCTCCTACGAGCAGTACTTC. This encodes CASSMPGAKFSYEQYF.

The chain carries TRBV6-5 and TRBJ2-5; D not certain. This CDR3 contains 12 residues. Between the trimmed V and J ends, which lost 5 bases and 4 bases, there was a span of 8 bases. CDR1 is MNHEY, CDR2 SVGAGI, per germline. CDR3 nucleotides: TGTGCCAGCAGTGGCTCCCTAGAGACCCAGTACTTC. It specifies CASSGSLETQYF.

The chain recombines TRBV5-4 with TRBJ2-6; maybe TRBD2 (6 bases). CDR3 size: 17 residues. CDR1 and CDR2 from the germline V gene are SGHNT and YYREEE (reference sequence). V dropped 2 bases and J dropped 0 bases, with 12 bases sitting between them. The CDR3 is CASSFGGLASGANVLTF. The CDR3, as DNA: TGTGCCAGCAGCTTCGGGGGACTTGCCTCTGGGGCCAACGTCCTGACTTTC.

The chain's CDR3 is CAGGRSGRTTGELFF. CDR3 DNA sequence: TGTGCCGGCGGAAGGAGCGGGAGGACCACCGGGGAGCTGTTTTTT. This chain links TRBV2 with TRBJ2-2, with 9 bases identical to TRBD2. Germline CDR1 reads SNHLY; CDR2 reads FYNNEI. This CDR3 spans 15 amino acids. J gave up 4 bases and V 11 bases, and 11 bases lay outside the gene matches.

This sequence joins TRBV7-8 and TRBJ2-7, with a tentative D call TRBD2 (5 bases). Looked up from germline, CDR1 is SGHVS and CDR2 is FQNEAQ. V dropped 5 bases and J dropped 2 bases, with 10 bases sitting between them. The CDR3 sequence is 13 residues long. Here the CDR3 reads CASSPTRAYEQYF. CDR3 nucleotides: TGTGCCAGCAGCCCAACTAGAGCCTACGAGCAGTACTTC. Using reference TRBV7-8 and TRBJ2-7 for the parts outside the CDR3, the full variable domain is GAGVSQSPRYKVAKRGQDVALRCDPISGHVSLFWYQQALGQGPEFLTYFQNEAQLDKSGLPSDRFFAERPEGSVSTLKIQRTQQEDSAVYLCASSPTRAYEQYFGPGTRLTVT.

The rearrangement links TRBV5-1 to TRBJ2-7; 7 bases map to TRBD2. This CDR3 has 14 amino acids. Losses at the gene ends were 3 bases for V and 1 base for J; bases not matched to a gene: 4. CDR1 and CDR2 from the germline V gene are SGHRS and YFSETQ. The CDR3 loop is CASSYPGGSYEQYF. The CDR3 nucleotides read TGCGCCAGCAGCTACCCGGGGGGATCCTACGAGCAGTACTTC.

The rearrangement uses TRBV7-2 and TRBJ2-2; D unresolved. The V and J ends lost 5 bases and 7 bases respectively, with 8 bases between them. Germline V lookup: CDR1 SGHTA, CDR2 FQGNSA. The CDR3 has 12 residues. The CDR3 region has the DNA TGTGCCAGCAGCCGTTCCGGCGGGGAGCTGTTTTTT. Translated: CASSRSGGELFF.

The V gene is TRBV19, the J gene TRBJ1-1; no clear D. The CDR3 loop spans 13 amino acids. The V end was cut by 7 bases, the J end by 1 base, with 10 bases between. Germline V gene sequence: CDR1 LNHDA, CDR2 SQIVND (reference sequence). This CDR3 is CASTDRPNTEAFF. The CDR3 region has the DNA TGTGCCAGTACCGATAGGCCGAACACTGAAGCTTTCTTT.

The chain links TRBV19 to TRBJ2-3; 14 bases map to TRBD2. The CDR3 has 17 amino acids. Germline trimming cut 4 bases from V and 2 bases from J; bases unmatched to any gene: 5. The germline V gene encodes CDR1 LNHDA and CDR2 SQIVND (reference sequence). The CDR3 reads CASSTRLAGGFTDTQYF. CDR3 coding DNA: TGTGCCAGTAGTACCCGACTAGCGGGAGGGTTCACAGATACGCAGTATTTT.

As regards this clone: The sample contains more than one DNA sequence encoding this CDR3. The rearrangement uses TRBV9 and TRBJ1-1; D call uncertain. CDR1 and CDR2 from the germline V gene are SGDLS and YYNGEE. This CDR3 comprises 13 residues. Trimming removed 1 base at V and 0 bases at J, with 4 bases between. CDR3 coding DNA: TGTGCCAGCAGCGTAAATATGAACACTGAAGCTTTCTTT. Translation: CASSVNMNTEAFF. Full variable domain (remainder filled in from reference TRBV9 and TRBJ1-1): DSGVTQTPKHLITATGQRVTLRCSPRSGDLSVYWYQQSLDQGLQFLIQYYNGEERAKGNILERFSAQQFPDLHSELNLSSLELGDSALYFCASSVNMNTEAFFGQGTRLTVV.

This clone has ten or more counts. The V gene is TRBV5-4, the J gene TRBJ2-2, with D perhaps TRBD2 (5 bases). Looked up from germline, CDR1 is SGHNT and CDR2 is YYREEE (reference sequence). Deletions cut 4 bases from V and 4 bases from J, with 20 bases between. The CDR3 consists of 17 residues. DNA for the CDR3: TGTGCCAGCAGCCGAGGGTCCTCCCTTGCGGTCACCGGGGAGCTGTTTTTT. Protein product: CASSRGSSLAVTGELFF.

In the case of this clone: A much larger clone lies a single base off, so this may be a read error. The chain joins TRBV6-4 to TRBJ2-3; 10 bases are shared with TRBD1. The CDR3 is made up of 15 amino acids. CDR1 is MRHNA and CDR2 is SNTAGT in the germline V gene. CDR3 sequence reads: CAGSDGTGGTDTQYF. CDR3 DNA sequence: TGTGCCGGCAGTGACGGGACAGGGGGCACAGATACGCAGTATTTT.

The CDR3 reads CASQDSQRGEKLFF. The CDR3 nucleotides are TGTGCCAGTCAGGACAGCCAAAGGGGAGAAAAACTGTTTTTT. The rearrangement uses TRBV28 and TRBJ1-4; maybe TRBD1 (6 bases). Trimming took off 9 bases at V and 8 bases at J, with 19 bases between the two ends. This CDR3 has 14 amino acids. Per germline, CDR1 MDHEN and CDR2 SYDVKM.

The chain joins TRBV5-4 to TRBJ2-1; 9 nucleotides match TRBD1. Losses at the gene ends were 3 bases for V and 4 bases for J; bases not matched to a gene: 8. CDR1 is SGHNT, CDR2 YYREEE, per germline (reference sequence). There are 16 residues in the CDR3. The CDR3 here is CASSYEGQGFYNEQFF. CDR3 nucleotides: TGTGCCAGCAGCTATGAAGGACAGGGGTTTTACAATGAGCAGTTCTTC.

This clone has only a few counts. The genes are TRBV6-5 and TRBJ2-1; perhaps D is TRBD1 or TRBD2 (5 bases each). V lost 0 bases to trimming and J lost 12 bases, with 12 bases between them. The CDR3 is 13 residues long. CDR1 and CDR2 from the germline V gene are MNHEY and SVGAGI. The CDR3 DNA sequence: TGTGCCAGCAGTTACTCCCCCGTCGGGGCGCAGTTCTTC. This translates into CASSYSPVGAQFF.